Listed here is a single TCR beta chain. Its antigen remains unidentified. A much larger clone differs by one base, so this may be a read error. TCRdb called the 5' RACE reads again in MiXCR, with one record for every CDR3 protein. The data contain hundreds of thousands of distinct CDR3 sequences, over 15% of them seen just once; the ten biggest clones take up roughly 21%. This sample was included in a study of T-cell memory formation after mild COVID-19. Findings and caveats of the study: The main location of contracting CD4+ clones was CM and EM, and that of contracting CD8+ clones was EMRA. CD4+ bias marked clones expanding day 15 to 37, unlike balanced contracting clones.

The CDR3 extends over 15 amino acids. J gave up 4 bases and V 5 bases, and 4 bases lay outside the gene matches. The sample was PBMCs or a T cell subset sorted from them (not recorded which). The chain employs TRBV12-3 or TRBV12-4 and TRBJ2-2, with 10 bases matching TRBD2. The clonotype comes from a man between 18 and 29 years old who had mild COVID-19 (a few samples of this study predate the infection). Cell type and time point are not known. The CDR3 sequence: CASSHSGGLTGELFF. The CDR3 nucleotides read TGTGCCAGCAGTCATAGCGGGGGGCTCACCGGGGAGCTGTTTTTT.